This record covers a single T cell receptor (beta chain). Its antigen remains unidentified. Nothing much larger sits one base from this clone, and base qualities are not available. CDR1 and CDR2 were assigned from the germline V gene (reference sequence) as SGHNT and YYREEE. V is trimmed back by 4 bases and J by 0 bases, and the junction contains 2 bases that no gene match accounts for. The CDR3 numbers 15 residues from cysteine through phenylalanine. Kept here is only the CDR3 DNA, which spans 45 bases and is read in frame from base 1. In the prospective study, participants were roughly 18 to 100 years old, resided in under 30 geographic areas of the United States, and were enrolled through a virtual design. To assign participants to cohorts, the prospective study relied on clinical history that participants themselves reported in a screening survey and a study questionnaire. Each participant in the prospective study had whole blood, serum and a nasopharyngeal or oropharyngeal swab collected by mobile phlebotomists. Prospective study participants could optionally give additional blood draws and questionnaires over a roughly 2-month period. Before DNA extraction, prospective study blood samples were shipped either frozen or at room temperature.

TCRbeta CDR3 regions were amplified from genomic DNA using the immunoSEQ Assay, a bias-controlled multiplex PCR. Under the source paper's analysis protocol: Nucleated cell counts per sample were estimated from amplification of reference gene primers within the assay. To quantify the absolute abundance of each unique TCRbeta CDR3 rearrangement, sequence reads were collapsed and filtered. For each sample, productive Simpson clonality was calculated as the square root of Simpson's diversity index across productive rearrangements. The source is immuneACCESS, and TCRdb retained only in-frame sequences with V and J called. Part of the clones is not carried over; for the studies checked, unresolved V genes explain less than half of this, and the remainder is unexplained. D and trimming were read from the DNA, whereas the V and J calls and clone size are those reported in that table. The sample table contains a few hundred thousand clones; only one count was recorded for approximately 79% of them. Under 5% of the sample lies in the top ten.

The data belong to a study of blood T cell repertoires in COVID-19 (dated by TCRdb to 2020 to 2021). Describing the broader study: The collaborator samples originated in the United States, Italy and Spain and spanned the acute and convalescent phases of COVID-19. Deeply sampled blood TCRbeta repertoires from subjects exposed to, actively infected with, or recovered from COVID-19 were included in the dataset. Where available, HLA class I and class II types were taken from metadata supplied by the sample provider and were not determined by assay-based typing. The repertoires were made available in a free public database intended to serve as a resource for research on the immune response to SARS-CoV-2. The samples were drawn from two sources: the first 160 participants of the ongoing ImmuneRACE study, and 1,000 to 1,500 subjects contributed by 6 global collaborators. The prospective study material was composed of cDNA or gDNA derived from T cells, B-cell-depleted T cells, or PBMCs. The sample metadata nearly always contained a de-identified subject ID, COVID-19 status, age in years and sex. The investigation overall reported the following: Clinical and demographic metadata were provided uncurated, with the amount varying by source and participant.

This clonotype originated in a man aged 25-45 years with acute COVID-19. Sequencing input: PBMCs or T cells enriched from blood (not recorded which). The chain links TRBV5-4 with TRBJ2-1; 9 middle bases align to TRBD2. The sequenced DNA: TGTGCCAGCAGCCTTAGCGGGAGCTCCTACAATGAGCAGTTCTTC. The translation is CASSLSGSSYNEQFF. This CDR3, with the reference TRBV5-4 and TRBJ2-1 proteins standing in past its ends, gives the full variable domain ETGVTQSPTHLIKTRGQQVTLRCSSQSGHNTVSWYQQALGQGPQFIFQYYREEENGRGNFPPRFSGLQFPNYSSELNVNALELDDSALYLCASSLSGSSYNEQFFGPGTRLTVL.